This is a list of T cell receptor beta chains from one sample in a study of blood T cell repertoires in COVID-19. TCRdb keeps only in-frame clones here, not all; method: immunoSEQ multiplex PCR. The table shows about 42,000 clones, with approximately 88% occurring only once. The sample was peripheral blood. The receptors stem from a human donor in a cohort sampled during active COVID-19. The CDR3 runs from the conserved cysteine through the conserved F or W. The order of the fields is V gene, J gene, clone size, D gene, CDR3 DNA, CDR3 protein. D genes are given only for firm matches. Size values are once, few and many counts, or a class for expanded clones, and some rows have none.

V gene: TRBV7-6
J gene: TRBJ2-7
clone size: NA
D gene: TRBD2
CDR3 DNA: TGTGCCAGCAGCTTAGGGTCGGCTAGCGGGCCAACCTACGAGCAGTACTTC
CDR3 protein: CASSLGSASGPTYEQYF

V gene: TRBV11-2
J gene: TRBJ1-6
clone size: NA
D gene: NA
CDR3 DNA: TGTGCCAGCAGTTTGCGAGCCGATAATTCACCCCTCCACTTT
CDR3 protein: CASSLRADNSPLHF

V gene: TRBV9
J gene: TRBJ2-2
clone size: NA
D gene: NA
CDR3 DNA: TGTGCCAGCAGCCCTCGCTTGGAGCCGAACACCGGGGAGCTGTTTTTT
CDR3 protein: CASSPRLEPNTGELFF

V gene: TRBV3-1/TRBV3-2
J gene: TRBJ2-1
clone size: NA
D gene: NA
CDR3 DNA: TGTGCCAGCAGCCAAGATAACCGGGAGATCGATGAGCAGTTCTTC
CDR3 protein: CASSQDNREIDEQFF

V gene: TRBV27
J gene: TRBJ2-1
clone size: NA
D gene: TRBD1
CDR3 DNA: TGTGCCAGCAGGGAACAGGGGTTGGGATCCTACAATGAGCAGTTCTTC
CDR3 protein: CASREQGLGSYNEQFF

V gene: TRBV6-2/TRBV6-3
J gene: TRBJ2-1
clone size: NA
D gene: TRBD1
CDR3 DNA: TGTGCCAGCAGTTCCCCGGGACAGGGTTGGCGTGAGCAGTTCTTC
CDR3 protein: CASSSPGQGWREQFF

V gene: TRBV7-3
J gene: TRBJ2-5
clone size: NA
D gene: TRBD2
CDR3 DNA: TGTGCCAGCAGCACGACCGGGCTAGCGGGGGCCCCCCAGTACTTC
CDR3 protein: CASSTTGLAGAPQYF

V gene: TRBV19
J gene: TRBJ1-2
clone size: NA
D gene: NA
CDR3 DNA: TGTGCCAGTACCAAAAGGGAGGGCGACTATGGCTACACCTTC
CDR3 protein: CASTKREGDYGYTF

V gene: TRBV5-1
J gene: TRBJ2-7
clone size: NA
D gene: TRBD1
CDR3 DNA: TGCGCCAGCAGCGGACAGGCCTACGAGCAGTACTTC
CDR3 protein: CASSGQAYEQYF

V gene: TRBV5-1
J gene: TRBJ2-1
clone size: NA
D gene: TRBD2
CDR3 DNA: TGCGCCAGCAGCTTGGAAGCGGGGGGGCCTAATGAGCAGTTCTTC
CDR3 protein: CASSLEAGGPNEQFF

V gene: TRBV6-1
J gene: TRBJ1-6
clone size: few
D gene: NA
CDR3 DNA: TGTGCCAGCAGTGAAGCCGGCAGGGTTCCCTATAATTCACCCCTCCACTTT
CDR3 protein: CASSEAGRVPYNSPLHF

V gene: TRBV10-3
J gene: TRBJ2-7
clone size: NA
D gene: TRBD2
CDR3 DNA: TGTGCCATCAGTGACCACAGCGGGGGGAACGAGCAGTACTTC
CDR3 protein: CAISDHSGGNEQYF

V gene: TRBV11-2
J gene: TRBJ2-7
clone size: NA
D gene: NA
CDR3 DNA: TGTGCCAGCAGCCTTAGCTTTGATACACTGGTTTTATACGAGCAGTACTTC
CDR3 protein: CASSLSFDTLVLYEQYF

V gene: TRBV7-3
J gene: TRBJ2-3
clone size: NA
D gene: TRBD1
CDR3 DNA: TGTGCCAGCAGCCCTCAGGGGGCTCAGGCAGATACGCAGTATTTT
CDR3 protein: CASSPQGAQADTQYF